The entry that follows covers one TCR beta chain sequence. The data were produced by immunoSEQ multiplex PCR, yet TCRdb's version contains in-frame clones alone and is incomplete. The sample shows more than 100,000 clones, around 88% of them seen only once. These data originate in a study of control samples from healthy donors and cancer patients. The receptor was derived from a man aged 60-69 years with lung cancer. Sequenced material: PBMCs.

The CDR3 coding sequence is TGTGCCACCAGCAGACAGGGCTTGGTGGGCTACACCTTC. It encodes CATSRQGLVGYTF. The gene calls are TRBV15 and TRBJ1-2; tentatively, D is TRBD1 (5 bases). Germline V CDR1 and CDR2: LNHNV, YYDKDF (reference sequence). The CDR3 covers 13 residues. V was pared by 2 bases and J by 8 bases, with 12 bases between.